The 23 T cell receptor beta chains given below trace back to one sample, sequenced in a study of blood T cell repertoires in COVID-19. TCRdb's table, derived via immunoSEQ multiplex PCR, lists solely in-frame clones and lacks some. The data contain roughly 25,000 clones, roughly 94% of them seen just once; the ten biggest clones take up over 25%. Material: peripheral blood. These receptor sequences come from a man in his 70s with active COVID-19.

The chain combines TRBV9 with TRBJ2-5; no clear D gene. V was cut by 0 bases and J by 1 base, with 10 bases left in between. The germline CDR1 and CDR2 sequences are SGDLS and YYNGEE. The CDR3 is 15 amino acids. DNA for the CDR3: TGTGCCAGCAGCGTAGATGTCGGGTCCCAAGAGACCCAGTACTTC. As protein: CASSVDVGSQETQYF.

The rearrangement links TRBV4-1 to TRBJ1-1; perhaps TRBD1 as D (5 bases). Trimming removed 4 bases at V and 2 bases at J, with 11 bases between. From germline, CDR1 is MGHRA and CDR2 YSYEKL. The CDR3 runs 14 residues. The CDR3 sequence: CASSPGSRNTEAFF. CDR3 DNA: TGCGCCAGCAGCCCAGGGTCCCGTAACACTGAAGCTTTCTTT.

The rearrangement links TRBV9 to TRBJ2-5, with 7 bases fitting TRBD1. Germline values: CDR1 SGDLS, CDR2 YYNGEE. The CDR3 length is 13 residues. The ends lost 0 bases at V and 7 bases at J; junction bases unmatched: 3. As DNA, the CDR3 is TGTGCCAGCAGCGTAGTAGGGGGCGGGACCCAGTACTTC. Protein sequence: CASSVVGGGTQYF.

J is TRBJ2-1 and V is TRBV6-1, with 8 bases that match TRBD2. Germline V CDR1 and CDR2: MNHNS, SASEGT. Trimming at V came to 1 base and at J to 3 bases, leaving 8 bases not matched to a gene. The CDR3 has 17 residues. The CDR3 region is CASSEDMRGDLYNEQFF. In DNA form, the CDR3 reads TGTGCCAGCAGTGAAGATATGCGGGGGGACCTCTACAATGAGCAGTTCTTC.

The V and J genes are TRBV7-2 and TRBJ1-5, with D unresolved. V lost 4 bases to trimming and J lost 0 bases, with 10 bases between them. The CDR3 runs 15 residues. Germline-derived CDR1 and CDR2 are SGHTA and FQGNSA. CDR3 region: CASSSYRYSNQPQHF. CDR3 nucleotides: TGTGCCAGCAGCTCCTACAGATATAGCAATCAGCCCCAGCATTTT.

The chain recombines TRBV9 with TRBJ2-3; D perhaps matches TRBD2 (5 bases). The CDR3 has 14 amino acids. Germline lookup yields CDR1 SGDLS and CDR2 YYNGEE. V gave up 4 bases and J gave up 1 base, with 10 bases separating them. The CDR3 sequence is CASSSLRGTDTQYF. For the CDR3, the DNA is TGTGCCAGCAGCTCCCTGCGGGGCACAGATACGCAGTATTTT.

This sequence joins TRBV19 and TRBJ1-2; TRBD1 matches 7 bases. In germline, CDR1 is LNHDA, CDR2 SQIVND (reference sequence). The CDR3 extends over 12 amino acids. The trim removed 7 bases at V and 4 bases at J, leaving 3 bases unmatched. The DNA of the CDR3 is TGTGCCAGTAAGAGACAGGGCTATGGCTACACCTTC. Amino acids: CASKRQGYGYTF.

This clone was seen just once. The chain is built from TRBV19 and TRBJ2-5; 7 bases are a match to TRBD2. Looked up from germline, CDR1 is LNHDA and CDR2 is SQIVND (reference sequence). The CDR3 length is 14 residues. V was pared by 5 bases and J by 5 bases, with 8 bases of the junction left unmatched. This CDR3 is CASSDTSAGETQYF. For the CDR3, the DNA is TGTGCCAGTAGTGATACTAGCGCGGGGGAGACCCAGTACTTC.

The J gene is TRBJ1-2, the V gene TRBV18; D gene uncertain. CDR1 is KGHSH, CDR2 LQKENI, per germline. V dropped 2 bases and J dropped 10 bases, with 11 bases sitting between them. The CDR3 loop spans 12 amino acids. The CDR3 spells CASSPTPEDYTF. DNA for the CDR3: TGTGCCAGCTCACCAACACCAGAGGACTACACCTTC.

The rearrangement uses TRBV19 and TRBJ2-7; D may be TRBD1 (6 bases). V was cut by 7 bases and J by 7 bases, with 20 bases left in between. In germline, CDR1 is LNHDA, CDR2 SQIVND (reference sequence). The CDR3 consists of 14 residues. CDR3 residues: CASKWDTSGSEQYF. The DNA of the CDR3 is TGTGCCAGTAAGTGGGACACCTCGGGGTCGGAGCAGTACTTC.

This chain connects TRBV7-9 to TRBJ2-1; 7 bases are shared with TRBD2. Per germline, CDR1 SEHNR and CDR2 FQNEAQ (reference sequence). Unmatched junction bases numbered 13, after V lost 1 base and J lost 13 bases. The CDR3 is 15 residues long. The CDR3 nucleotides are TGTGCCAGCAGCTTAGAGGTTGCAGCGGGGAGGTATCAGTTCTTC. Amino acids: CASSLEVAAGRYQFF.

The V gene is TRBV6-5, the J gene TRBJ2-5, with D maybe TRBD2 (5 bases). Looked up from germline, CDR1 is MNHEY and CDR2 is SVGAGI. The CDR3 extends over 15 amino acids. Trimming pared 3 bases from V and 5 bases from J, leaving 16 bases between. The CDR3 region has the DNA TGTGCCAGCAGTTATTCTTCATGGTTAGCGGAGACCCAGTACTTC. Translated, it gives CASSYSSWLAETQYF.

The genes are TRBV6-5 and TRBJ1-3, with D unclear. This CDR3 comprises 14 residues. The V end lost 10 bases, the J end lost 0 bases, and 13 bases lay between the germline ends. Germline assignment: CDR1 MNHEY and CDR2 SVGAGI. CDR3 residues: CATRRGDSGNTIYF. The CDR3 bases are TGTGCCACGCGGAGAGGCGACTCTGGAAACACCATATATTTT.

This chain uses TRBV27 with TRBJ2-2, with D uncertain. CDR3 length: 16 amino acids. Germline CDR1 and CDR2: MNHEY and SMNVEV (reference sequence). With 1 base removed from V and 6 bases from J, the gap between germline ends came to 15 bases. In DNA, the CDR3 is TGTGCCAGCAGTTTATATCCAGGCCGGTACGCCGGGGAGCTGTTTTTT. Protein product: CASSLYPGRYAGELFF.

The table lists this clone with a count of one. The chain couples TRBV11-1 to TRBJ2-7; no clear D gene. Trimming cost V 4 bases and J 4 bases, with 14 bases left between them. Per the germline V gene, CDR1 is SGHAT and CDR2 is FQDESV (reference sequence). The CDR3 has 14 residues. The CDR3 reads CASSSMAAPYEQYF. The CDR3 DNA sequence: TGTGCCAGCAGCTCGATGGCCGCACCATACGAGCAGTACTTC.

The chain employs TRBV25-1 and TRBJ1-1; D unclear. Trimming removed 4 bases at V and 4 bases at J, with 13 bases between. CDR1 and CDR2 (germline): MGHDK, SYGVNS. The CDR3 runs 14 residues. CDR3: CASSGTGRGTEAFF. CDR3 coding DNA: TGTGCCAGCAGTGGTACCGGACGGGGCACTGAAGCTTTCTTT.

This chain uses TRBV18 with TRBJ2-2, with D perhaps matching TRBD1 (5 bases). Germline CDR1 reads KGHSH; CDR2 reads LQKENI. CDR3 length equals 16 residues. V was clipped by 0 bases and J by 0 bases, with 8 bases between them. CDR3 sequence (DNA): TGTGCCAGCTCACCACCAAGGGGTTCGAACACCGGGGAGCTGTTTTTT. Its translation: CASSPPRGSNTGELFF.

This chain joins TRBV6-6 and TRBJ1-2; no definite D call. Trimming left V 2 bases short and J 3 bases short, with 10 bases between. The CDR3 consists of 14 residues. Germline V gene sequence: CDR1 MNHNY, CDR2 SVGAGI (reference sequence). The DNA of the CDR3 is TGTGCCAGCAGTTACGAGGCGAGCTACTATGGCTACACCTTC. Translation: CASSYEASYYGYTF.

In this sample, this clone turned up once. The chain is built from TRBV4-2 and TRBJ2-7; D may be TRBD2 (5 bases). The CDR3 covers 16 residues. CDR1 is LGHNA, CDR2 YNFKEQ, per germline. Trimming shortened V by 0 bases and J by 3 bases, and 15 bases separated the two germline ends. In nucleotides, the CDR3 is TGTGCCAGCAGCCAAGATTCCCCTAGCCGATACTACGAGCAGTACTTC. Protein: CASSQDSPSRYYEQYF.

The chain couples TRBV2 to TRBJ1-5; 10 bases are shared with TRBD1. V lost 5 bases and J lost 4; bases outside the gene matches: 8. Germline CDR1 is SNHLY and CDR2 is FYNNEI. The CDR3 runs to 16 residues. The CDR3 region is CASSIQRQGANQPQHF. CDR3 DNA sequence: TGTGCCAGCAGTATACAAAGACAGGGGGCGAATCAGCCCCAGCATTTT. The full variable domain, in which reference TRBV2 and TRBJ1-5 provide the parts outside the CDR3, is EPEVTQTPSHQVTQMGQEVILRCVPISNHLYFYWYRQILGQKVEFLVSFYNNEISEKSEIFDDQFSVERPDGSNFTLKIRSTKLEDSAMYFCASSIQRQGANQPQHFGDGTRLSIL.

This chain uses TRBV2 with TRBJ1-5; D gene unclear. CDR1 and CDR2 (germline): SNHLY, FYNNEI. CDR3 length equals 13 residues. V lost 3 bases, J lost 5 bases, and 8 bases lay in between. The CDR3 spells CASSERFDQPQHF. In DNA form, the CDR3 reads TGTGCCAGCAGTGAGAGGTTTGATCAGCCCCAGCATTTT.

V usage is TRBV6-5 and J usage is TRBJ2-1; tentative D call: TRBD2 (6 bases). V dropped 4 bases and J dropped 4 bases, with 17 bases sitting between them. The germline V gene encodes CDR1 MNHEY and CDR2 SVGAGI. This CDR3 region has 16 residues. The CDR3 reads CASSFGTARGYNEQFF. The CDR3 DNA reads TGTGCCAGCAGTTTCGGGACTGCTAGGGGATACAATGAGCAGTTCTTC.

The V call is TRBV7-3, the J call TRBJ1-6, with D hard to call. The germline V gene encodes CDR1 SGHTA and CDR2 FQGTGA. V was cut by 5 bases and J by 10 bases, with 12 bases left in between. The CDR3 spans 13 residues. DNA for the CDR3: TGTGCCAGCAGCCGGACTGTTCGCTCACCCCTCCACTTT. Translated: CASSRTVRSPLHF.